This T cell receptor (beta chain) was identified during a study of shared clonotypes between healthy human individuals. The germline V and J ends were trimmed by 0 bases and 7 bases, with 10 bases remaining between them. Germline CDR1 SNHLY, CDR2 FYNNEI. The CDR3 is 14 amino acids. The protocol was immunoSEQ multiplex PCR, while the TCRdb copy is restricted to in-frame clones and leaves out a portion. This table holds over a million clones, 78% found once. Sequencing was done on a sample of memory CD4+ T cells from PBMCs. Subset given: CD45RA-negative fraction. V usage is TRBV2 and J usage is TRBJ1-5; no firm D call. The TCR sequence derives from a man younger than 30 in good health. Some clones in this sample may be carry-over from other donors' samples. CDR3: CASSEAGVRQPQHF. The CDR3, as DNA: TGTGCCAGCAGTGAAGCGGGAGTGCGGCAGCCCCAGCATTTT.